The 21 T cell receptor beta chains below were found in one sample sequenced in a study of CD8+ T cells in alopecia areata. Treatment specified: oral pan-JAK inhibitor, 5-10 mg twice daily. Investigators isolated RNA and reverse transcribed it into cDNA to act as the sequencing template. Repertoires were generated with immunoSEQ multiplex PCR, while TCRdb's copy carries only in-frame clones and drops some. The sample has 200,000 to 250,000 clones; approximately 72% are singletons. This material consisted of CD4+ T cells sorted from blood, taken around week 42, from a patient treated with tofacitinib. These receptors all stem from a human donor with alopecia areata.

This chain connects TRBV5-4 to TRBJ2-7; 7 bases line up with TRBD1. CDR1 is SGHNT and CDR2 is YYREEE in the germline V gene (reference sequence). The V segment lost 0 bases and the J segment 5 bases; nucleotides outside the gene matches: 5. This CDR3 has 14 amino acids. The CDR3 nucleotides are TGTGCCAGCAGCTTGGGCCATGACAGGGACGAGCAGTACTTC. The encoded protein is CASSLGHDRDEQYF. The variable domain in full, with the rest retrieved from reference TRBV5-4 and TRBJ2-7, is ETGVTQSPTHLIKTRGQQVTLRCSSQSGHNTVSWYQQALGQGPQFIFQYYREEENGRGNFPPRFSGLQFPNYSSELNVNALELDDSALYLCASSLGHDRDEQYFGPGTRLTVT.

CDR3 nucleotides: TGCGCCAGCAGCCCACACTTGACTAGCGGGGACCGCACAGATACGCAGTATTTT. Amino acid sequence: CASSPHLTSGDRTDTQYF. The chain has TRBV5-1 and TRBJ2-3; 11 bases are shared with TRBD2. Germline values: CDR1 SGHRS, CDR2 YFSETQ. The CDR3 has 18 residues. V was pared by 4 bases and J by 1 base, with 11 bases of the junction left unmatched.

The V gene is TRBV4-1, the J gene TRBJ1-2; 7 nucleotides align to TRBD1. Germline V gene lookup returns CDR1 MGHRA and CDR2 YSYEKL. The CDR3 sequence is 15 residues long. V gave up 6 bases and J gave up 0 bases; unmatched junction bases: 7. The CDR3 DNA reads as TGCGCCAGCAGTACAGGGGAACGGGCTAACTATGGCTACACCTTC. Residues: CASSTGERANYGYTF.

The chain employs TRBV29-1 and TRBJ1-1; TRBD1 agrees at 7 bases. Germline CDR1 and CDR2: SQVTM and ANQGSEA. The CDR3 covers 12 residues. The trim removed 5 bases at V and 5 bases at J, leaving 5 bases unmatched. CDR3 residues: CSVLPGGTEAFF. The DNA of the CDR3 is TGCAGCGTTCTGCCAGGGGGAACTGAAGCTTTCTTT.

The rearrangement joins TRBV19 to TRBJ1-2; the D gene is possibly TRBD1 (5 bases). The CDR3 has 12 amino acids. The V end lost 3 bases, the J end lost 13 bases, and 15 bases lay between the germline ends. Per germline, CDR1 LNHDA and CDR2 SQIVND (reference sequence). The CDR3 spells CASSIAAQVATF. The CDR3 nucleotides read TGTGCCAGTAGTATCGCGGCACAGGTGGCCACCTTC.

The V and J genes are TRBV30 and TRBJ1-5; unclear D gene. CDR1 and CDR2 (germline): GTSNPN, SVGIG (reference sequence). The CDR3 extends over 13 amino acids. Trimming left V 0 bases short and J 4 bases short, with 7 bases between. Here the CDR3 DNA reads TGTGCCTGGAGTGTTACTAGAAATCAGCCCCAGCATTTT. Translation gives CAWSVTRNQPQHF.

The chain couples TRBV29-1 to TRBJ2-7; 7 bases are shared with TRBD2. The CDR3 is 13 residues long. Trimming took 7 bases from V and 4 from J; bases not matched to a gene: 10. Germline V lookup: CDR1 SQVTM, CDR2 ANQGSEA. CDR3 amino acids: CSARGDYRYEQYF. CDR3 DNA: TGCAGCGCCCGGGGGGACTACCGTTACGAGCAGTACTTC.

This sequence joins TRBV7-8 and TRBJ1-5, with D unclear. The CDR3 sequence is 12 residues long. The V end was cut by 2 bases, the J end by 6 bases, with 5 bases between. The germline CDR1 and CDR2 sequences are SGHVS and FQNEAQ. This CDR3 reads CASSLLGQPQHF. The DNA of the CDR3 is TGTGCCAGCAGCTTATTGGGTCAGCCCCAGCATTTT.

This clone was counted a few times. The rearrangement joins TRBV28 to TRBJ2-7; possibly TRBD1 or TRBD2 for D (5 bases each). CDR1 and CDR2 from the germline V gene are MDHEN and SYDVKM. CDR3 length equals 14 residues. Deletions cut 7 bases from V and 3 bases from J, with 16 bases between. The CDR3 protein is CASTHQGRGYEQYF. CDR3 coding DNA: TGTGCCAGCACCCACCAGGGTCGGGGCTACGAGCAGTACTTC.

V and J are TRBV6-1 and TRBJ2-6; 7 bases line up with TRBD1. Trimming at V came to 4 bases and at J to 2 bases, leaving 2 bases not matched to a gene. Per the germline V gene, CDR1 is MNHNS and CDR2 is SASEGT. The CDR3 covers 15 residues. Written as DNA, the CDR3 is TGTGCCAGCAGTGGTGGACAGGCTGGGGCCAACGTCCTGACTTTC. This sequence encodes CASSGGQAGANVLTF.

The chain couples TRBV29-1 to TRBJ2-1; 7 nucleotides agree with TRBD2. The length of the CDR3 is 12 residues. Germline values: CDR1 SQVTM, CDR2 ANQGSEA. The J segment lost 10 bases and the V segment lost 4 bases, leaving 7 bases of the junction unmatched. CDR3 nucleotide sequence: TGCAGCGTTGGTGGGGGGGGACGCGAGCAGTTCTTC. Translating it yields CSVGGGGREQFF.

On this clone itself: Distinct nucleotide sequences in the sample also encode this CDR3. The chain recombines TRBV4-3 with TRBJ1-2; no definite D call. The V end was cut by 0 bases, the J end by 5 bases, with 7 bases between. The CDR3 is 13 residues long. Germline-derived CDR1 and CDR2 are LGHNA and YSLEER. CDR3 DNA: TGCGCCAGCAGCCAAGACCTATCATATGGCTACACCTTC. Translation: CASSQDLSYGYTF.

The CDR3 DNA reads as TGTGCCACCAGCAGCATACAGGGGCGGACTGAAGCTTTCTTT. It encodes CATSSIQGRTEAFF. The chain links TRBV15 to TRBJ1-1; 7 bases agree with TRBD1. The CDR3 is 14 residues long. In germline, CDR1 is LNHNV, CDR2 YYDKDF (reference sequence). Trimming cost V 3 bases and J 5 bases; bases outside gene matches: 6. Together with reference TRBV15 and TRBJ1-1, the CDR3 gives the full variable domain: DAMVIQNPRYQVTQFGKPVTLSCSQTLNHNVMYWYQQKSSQAPKLLFHYYDKDFNNEADTPDNFQSRRPNTSFCFLDIRSPGLGDTAMYLCATSSIQGRTEAFFGQGTRLTVV.

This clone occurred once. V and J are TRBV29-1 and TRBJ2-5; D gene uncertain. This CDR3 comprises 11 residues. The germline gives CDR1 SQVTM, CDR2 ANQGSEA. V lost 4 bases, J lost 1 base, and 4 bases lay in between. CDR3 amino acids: CSVALQETQYF. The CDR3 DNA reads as TGCAGCGTTGCTCTCCAAGAGACCCAGTACTTC.

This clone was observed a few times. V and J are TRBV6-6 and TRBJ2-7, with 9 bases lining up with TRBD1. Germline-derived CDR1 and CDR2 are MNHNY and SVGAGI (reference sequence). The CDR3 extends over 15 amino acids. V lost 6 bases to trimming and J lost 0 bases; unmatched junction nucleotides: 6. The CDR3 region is CASRPGQGISYEQYF. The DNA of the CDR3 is TGTGCCAGCAGACCGGGACAGGGTATCTCCTACGAGCAGTACTTC.

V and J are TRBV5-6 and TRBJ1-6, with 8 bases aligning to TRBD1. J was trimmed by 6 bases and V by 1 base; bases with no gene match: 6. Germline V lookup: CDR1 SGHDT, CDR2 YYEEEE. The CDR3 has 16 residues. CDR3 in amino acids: CASSLSGTGANSPLHF. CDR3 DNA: TGTGCCAGCAGCTTGTCCGGGACAGGTGCTAATTCACCCCTCCACTTT.

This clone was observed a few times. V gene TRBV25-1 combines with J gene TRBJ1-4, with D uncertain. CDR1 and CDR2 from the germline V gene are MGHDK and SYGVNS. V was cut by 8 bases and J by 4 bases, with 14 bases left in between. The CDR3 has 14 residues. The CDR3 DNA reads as TGTGCCAGCGGAAGTGTCGGACGTAATGAAAAACTGTTTTTT. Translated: CASGSVGRNEKLFF.

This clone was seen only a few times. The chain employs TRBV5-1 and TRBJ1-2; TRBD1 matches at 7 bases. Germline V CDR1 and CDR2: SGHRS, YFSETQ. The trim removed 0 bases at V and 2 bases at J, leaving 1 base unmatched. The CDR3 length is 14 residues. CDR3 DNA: TGCGCCAGCAGCTTGGAGACAGGGAACTATGGCTACACCTTC. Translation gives CASSLETGNYGYTF.

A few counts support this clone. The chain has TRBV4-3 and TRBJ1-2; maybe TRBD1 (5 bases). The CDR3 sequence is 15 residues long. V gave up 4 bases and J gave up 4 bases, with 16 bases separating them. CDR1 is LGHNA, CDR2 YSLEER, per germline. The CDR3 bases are TGCGCCAGCAGCCCGGGGGAGGATCGACCCTATGGCTACACCTTC. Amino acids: CASSPGEDRPYGYTF.

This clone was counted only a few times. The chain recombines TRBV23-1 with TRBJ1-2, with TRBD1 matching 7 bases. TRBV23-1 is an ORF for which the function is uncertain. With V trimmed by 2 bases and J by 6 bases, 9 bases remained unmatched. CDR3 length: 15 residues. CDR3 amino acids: CASSQEDRIENGYTF. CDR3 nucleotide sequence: TGCGCCAGCAGTCAAGAGGACAGGATTGAGAATGGCTACACCTTC.

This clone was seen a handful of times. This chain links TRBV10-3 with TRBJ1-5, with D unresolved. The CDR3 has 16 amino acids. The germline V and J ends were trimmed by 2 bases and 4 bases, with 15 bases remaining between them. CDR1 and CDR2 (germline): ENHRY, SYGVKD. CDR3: CAISETGVDSNQPQHF. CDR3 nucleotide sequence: TGTGCCATCAGTGAGACGGGAGTGGACTCAAATCAGCCCCAGCATTTT.